These 3 T cell receptor beta chains were all obtained from the same sample, sequenced in a study of blood T cell repertoires in COVID-19. This table comes from immunoSEQ multiplex PCR, and its TCRdb copy is limited to in-frame clones, with some not included. This table has 350,000 to 450,000 clones, 91% appearing once. Specimen: PBMCs or T cells enriched from blood (not recorded which). All receptors derive from a woman aged 40 to 50 who had been exposed to COVID-19.

The chain couples TRBV19 to TRBJ1-5, with D uncertain. Germline V gene lookup returns CDR1 LNHDA and CDR2 SQIVND (reference sequence). V lost 0 bases, J lost 8 bases, and 11 bases lay in between. The CDR3 sequence is 14 residues long. The CDR3 DNA follows: TGTGCCAGTAGTATAGATGGATCAGACAAGCCCCAGCATTTT. It specifies CASSIDGSDKPQHF. Together with reference TRBV19 and TRBJ1-5, the CDR3 gives the full variable domain: DGGITQSPKYLFRKEGQNVTLSCEQNLNHDAMYWYRQDPGQGLRLIYYSQIVNDFQKGDIAEGYSVSREKKESFPLTVTSAQKNPTAFYLCASSIDGSDKPQHFGDGTRLSIL.

V is TRBV24-1 and J is TRBJ1-2; maybe TRBD1 (5 bases). Germline V gene sequence: CDR1 KGHDR, CDR2 SFDVKD. V was clipped by 3 bases and J by 7 bases, with 8 bases between them. The CDR3 is made up of 12 amino acids. The CDR3 loop reads CATSDQGRGYTF. The CDR3 nucleotides are TGTGCCACCAGTGATCAGGGTCGTGGCTACACCTTC.

The rearrangement links TRBV12-3 or TRBV12-4 to TRBJ1-5; a possible D gene is TRBD1 (5 bases). This CDR3 has 13 amino acids. V was trimmed by 7 bases and J by 6 bases, leaving 13 bases between them. The CDR3 reads CASTPGGSQPQHF. The CDR3, as DNA: TGTGCCAGCACTCCGGGGGGTTCTCAGCCCCAGCATTTT.